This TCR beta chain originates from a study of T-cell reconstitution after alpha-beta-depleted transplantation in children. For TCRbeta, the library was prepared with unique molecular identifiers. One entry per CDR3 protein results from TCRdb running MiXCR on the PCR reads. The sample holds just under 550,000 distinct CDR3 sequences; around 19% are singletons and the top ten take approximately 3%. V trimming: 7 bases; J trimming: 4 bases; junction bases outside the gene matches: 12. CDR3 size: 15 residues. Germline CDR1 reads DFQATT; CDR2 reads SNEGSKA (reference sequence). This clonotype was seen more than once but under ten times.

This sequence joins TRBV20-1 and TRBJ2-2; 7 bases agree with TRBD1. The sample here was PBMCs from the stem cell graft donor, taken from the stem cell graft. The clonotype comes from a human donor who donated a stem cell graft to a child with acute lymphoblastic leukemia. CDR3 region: CSGEMLGGRTGELFF. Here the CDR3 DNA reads TGCAGTGGGGAAATGTTAGGGGGCCGCACCGGGGAGCTGTTTTTT.